This entry is about one T cell receptor beta chain. A few counts support this clone. No antigen is known for it. It has no much larger one-base neighbor in the sample; base qualities were not kept. Each collaborating institution followed its own protocols to collect whole blood in K2EDTA tubes. For TCRbeta analysis, collaborator samples were shipped as frozen whole blood, as isolated PBMCs, or as DNA extracted from either sample type. TCRbeta CDR3 regions were amplified from genomic DNA by means of the immunoSEQ Assay, a bias-controlled multiplex PCR. In the source study's methods: Nucleated cell counts per sample were estimated from amplification of reference gene primers within the assay. To quantify the absolute abundance of each unique TCRbeta CDR3 rearrangement, sequence reads were collapsed and filtered. For each sample, productive Simpson clonality was calculated as the square root of Simpson's diversity index across productive rearrangements. This is the immuneACCESS table as TCRdb keeps it, with only in-frame sequences that have V and J called. A part of the clones is gone; compared with another copy, unresolved V genes explain less than half, and the rest is unexplained. V, J and clone size derive from that table, while D and trimming were established from the DNA sequence. This sample holds some 120,000 clones; more than 65% were observed only once. Of the sample, around 2% is held by the ten largest clones.

These data belong to a study of blood T cell repertoires in COVID-19 (dated by TCRdb to 2019 to 2021). For the wider study: Samples from collaborators originated in the United States, Italy and Spain and spanned both the acute and convalescent phases of COVID-19. Where available, HLA class I and class II types were taken from metadata supplied by the sample provider and were not determined by assay-based typing. Samples came from the ongoing ImmuneRACE study (first 160 participants) plus 1,254 subjects from 6 global collaborators. Deeply sampled blood TCRbeta repertoires from subjects exposed to, actively infected with, or recovered from COVID-19 were included in the dataset. The prospective study material was composed of cDNA or gDNA derived from T cells, B-cell-depleted T cells, or PBMCs. A freely available public database, intended as a resource for researchers studying the immune response to SARS-CoV-2, is where the repertoires were released. Sample metadata almost always included a de-identified subject ID, COVID-19 status, age in years and sex. Study-wide findings and limitations: The amount of clinical and demographic metadata varied by source and participant and was provided uncurated.

The CDR1 and CDR2 encoded by the germline V gene are SGHVS and FQNEAQ. Reading from cysteine to phenylalanine, the CDR3 counts 15 amino acids. Only CDR3 DNA is held: 45 bases, read in frame from base 1. A distance of 18 bases separates the germline ends of V and J, which lose 5 bases and 5 bases respectively. This receptor chain uses TRBV7-8 and TRBJ1-1; the best D guess is TRBD1, with 6 bases matching. The material sequenced was peripheral blood. The source of this sequence is a woman in her seventies with acute or convalescent COVID-19. The CDR3 in this case is CASSTRRGGQTEAFF. Here is the DNA: TGTGCCAGCAGCACCCGTCGGGGGGGGCAAACTGAAGCTTTCTTT.